This TCR beta chain was obtained from a study of blood T cell repertoires in COVID-19. As originally analysed: For nucleated cells, counts were estimated from reference gene primer amplification. Data came from immunoSEQ multiplex PCR; TCRdb stores just in-frame clones and leaves some out. Clone size and the V and J calls come from that table; the DNA yielded D and trimming. Of 140,000 to 150,000 clones in the sample, around 82% were seen once. The CDR3 contains 17 residues. The germline V gene has CDR1 LGHNA and CDR2 YNFKEQ. Losses at the gene ends were 0 bases for V and 5 bases for J; bases not matched to a gene: 10.

The sequenced sample was PBMCs or T cells enriched from blood (not recorded which). This chain connects TRBV4-2 to TRBJ1-5, with 7 bases lining up with TRBD1. This receptor was obtained from a woman aged 45-65 years who had recovered from COVID-19. For the CDR3, the DNA is TGTGCCAGCAGCCAAGATTTGACAGGGAGCCCTGATCAGCCCCAGCATTTT. This encodes CASSQDLTGSPDQPQHF.